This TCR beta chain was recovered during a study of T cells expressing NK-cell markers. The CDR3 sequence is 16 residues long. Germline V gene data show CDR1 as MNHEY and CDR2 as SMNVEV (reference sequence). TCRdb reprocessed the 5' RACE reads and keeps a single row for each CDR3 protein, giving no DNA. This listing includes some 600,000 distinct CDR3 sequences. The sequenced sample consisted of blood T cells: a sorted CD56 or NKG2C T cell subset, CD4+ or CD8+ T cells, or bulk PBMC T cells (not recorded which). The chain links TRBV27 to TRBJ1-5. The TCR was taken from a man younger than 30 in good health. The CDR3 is CASSLTLPLSNQPQHF.